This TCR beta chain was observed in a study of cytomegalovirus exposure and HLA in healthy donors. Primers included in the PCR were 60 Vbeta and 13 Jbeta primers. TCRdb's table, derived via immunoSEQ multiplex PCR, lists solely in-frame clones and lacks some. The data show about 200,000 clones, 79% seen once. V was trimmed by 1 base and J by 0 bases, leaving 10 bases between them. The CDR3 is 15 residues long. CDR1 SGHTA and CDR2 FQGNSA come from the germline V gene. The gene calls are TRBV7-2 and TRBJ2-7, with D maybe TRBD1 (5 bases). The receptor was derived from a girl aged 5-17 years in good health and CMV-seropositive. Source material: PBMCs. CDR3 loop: CASSLDRQSSYEQYF. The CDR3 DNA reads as TGTGCCAGCAGCTTAGACAGGCAGAGCTCCTACGAGCAGTACTTC.